A single sample gave rise to the 11 T cell receptor beta chains below, sequenced in a study of shared clonotypes between healthy human individuals. Only in-frame clones appear in the TCRdb table, and some are missing; sequencing was by immunoSEQ multiplex PCR. The table lists 1,400,000 or so clones, just under 99% of them singletons. The sample consisted of naive CD4+ T cells sorted from blood. Subset in this sample: CD45RA+ positively selected. Receptor source: a man aged 30 to 45 in good health.

The table lists this clone with a count of one. The rearrangement uses TRBV5-1 and TRBJ1-4; D may be TRBD1 (5 bases). The CDR3 has 14 amino acids. Trimming removed 0 bases from V and 8 bases from J, with 11 bases in between. The germline V gene encodes CDR1 SGHRS and CDR2 YFSETQ. In DNA form, the CDR3 reads TGCGCCAGCAGCTTGGGCCCCAGGGAAGAAAAACTGTTTTTT. Translating it yields CASSLGPREEKLFF.

This sequence joins TRBV7-6 and TRBJ2-1; 10 bases line up with TRBD2. Looked up from germline, CDR1 is SGHVS and CDR2 is FNYEAQ. The V segment lost 0 bases and the J segment 3 bases; nucleotides outside the gene matches: 2. CDR3 size: 16 residues. The CDR3 loop reads CASSLAASGSYNEQFF. The CDR3 bases are TGTGCCAGCAGCTTAGCGGCTAGCGGGAGCTACAATGAGCAGTTCTTC.

As DNA, the CDR3 is TGTGCCAGCAGTGAAAAAGCACATCACTATGGCTACACCTTC. It encodes CASSEKAHHYGYTF. The J gene is TRBJ1-2, the V gene TRBV2; D not certain. V gave up 2 bases and J gave up 3 bases, with 10 bases separating them. The CDR3 runs to 14 residues. Germline-derived CDR1 and CDR2 are SNHLY and FYNNEI.

V is TRBV6-5 and J is TRBJ1-1; D may be TRBD1 (5 bases). The CDR3 runs 16 residues. In germline, CDR1 is MNHEY, CDR2 SVGAGI. Trimming took off 2 bases at V and 0 bases at J, with 13 bases between the two ends. The CDR3 loop is CASSYRGVGLNTEAFF. The DNA of the CDR3 is TGTGCCAGCAGTTACCGGGGGGTAGGGTTGAACACTGAAGCTTTCTTT.

The chain couples TRBV27 to TRBJ2-2, with TRBD1 identical over 8 bases. CDR3 length equals 19 residues. Looked up from germline, CDR1 is MNHEY and CDR2 is SMNVEV (reference sequence). J was trimmed by 5 bases and V by 1 base; bases with no gene match: 15. The DNA for the CDR3 is TGTGCCAGCAGTTTATGGATTCGGCACCGGACAGGGCGGACCGGGGAGCTGTTTTTT. Its protein is CASSLWIRHRTGRTGELFF.

The V and J genes are TRBV28 and TRBJ2-5; D unresolved. CDR3 length: 13 amino acids. The V gene's germline CDR1 is MDHEN and CDR2 SYDVKM. The CDR3 is CPGTRPIKETQYF. The CDR3 DNA reads TGTCCCGGAACACGACCAATTAAAGAGACCCAGTACTTC.

V is TRBV7-9 and J is TRBJ2-7; D possibly corresponds to TRBD1 (6 bases). Germline V gives CDR1 SEHNR, CDR2 FQNEAQ (reference sequence). This CDR3 is built from 12 residues. The ends were cut back, 2 bases at V and 9 bases at J, with 11 bases in the middle. The CDR3 sequence: CASSLKQGGQYF. CDR3 nucleotides: TGTGCCAGCAGCTTAAAACAGGGCGGGCAGTACTTC.

The rearrangement links TRBV5-1 to TRBJ2-3; D ambiguous. Between the trimmed V and J ends, which lost 1 base and 0 bases, there was a span of 6 bases. CDR1 is SGHRS and CDR2 is YFSETQ in the germline V gene. The CDR3 loop spans 14 amino acids. This CDR3 is CASSLRSSTDTQYF. The CDR3 DNA reads as TGCGCCAGCAGCTTGCGTTCTAGCACAGATACGCAGTATTTT.

This clone was observed a single time. The chain links TRBV21-1 to TRBJ2-1. TRBV21-1 constitutes a pseudogene. CDR3 length equals 12 residues. The CDR3 loop is CASSKGRNEQFF. The DNA of the CDR3 is TGTGCCAGCAGCAAAGGTCGAAATGAGCAGTTCTTC.

The chain is built from TRBV7-9 and TRBJ2-7; D not certain. The CDR3 covers 12 residues. Between the trimmed V and J ends, which lost 8 bases and 5 bases, there was a span of 13 bases. Germline V gene lookup returns CDR1 SEHNR and CDR2 FQNEAQ (reference sequence). The CDR3 spells CASGGNFDEQYF. In DNA form, the CDR3 reads TGTGCCAGCGGCGGTAACTTCGACGAGCAGTACTTC.

J is TRBJ2-7 and V is TRBV11-2, with 7 nucleotides matching TRBD2. CDR1 is SGHAT and CDR2 is FQNNGV in the germline V gene. The CDR3 consists of 14 residues. The V segment lost 1 base and the J segment 7 bases; nucleotides outside the gene matches: 7. The CDR3, as DNA: TGTGCCAGCAGCTTAGGGGGAGGGGCGTGGGAGCAGTACTTC. Its protein product is CASSLGGGAWEQYF.